This entry lists 28 T cell receptor beta chains sequenced from one sample in a study of blood T cell repertoires in COVID-19. Here immunoSEQ multiplex PCR was the method, and the copy in TCRdb shows in-frame clones only, minus some. The sample has about 480,000 clones; 85% to 90% are singletons. What was sequenced was peripheral blood. The receptors shown here come from a woman aged 25 to 45 with acute or convalescent COVID-19.

The chain recombines TRBV6-6 with TRBJ1-5, with TRBD1 matching over 9 bases. J gave up 4 bases and V 10 bases, and 14 bases lay outside the gene matches. Germline-derived CDR1 and CDR2 are MNHNY and SVGAGI (reference sequence). The CDR3 is 16 amino acids. CDR3 residues: CATVDIDRGYNQPQHF. The DNA for the CDR3 is TGTGCCACCGTGGATATAGACAGGGGGTATAATCAGCCCCAGCATTTT.

This chain joins TRBV9 and TRBJ2-2; a weak D match, TRBD2 (6 bases). V lost 4 bases and J 4 bases, leaving 11 bases between the germline ends. CDR3 length equals 14 residues. Looked up from germline, CDR1 is SGDLS and CDR2 is YYNGEE. CDR3 loop: CASSQGLLTGELFF. CDR3 in DNA: TGTGCCAGCAGCCAAGGACTACTCACCGGGGAGCTGTTTTTT. The full variable domain, in which reference TRBV9 and TRBJ2-2 provide the parts outside the CDR3, is DSGVTQTPKHLITATGQRVTLRCSPRSGDLSVYWYQQSLDQGLQFLIQYYNGEERAKGNILERFSAQQFPDLHSELNLSSLELGDSALYFCASSQGLLTGELFFGEGSRLTVL.

The V gene is TRBV29-1, the J gene TRBJ2-7; 9 bases fit TRBD2. V shed 4 bases and J 0 bases; nucleotides not matched to a gene: 10. The CDR3 is made up of 16 amino acids. The germline gives CDR1 SQVTM, CDR2 ANQGSEA. The DNA of the CDR3 is TGCAGCGTTGCCCTTAGGCGGGGGGGCCTCTCCTACGAGCAGTACTTC. Translation: CSVALRRGGLSYEQYF.

The J gene is TRBJ1-1, the V gene TRBV5-1; 12 bases are a match to TRBD1. The J segment lost 1 base and the V segment lost 4 bases, leaving 2 bases of the junction unmatched. Germline CDR1 is SGHRS and CDR2 is YFSETQ. The CDR3 has 15 amino acids. The CDR3 coding sequence is TGCGCCAGCAGCCCGGGACAGGGGGCGAACACTGAAGCTTTCTTT. As protein: CASSPGQGANTEAFF.

The rearrangement links TRBV5-4 to TRBJ1-2; a possible D gene is TRBD1 (5 bases). Trimming removed 0 bases at V and 2 bases at J, with 17 bases between. Germline CDR1 reads SGHNT; CDR2 reads YYREEE (reference sequence). This CDR3 spans 17 amino acids. The CDR3 sequence: CASSLDGAGRSNYGYTF. CDR3 nucleotides: TGTGCCAGCAGCTTGGATGGGGCAGGGAGGTCGAACTATGGCTACACCTTC.

The V call is TRBV4-2, the J call TRBJ2-3, with 8 nucleotides matching TRBD2. V was clipped by 1 base and J by 7 bases; unmatched bases: 19. CDR1 and CDR2 (germline): LGHNA, YNFKEQ. The CDR3 sequence is 19 residues long. The CDR3 reads CASSQAGLTGTSGKYTQYF. The CDR3 DNA reads as TGTGCCAGCAGCCAAGCTGGGTTGACTGGGACTAGTGGCAAGTATACGCAGTATTTT.

With regard to this clone: Different DNA sequences within this sample yield the same CDR3. The chain uses TRBV12-3 or TRBV12-4 and TRBJ2-3; D is undetermined. Trimming cost V 3 bases and J 3 bases, with 7 bases left between them. This CDR3 is built from 13 residues. The CDR3 DNA reads as TGTGCCAGCAGTTTGGGCAGAACAGATACGCAGTATTTT. Protein product: CASSLGRTDTQYF.

V is TRBV5-1 and J is TRBJ2-7, with 7 bases identical to TRBD2. This CDR3 has 14 amino acids. The ends lost 3 bases at V and 4 bases at J; junction bases unmatched: 7. Germline assignment: CDR1 SGHRS and CDR2 YFSETQ. The CDR3 nucleotides are TGCGCCAGCAGCTCGTTTTACGGGGGGTACGAGCAGTACTTC. Translation: CASSSFYGGYEQYF.

The J gene is TRBJ2-1, the V gene TRBV28; D may be TRBD2 (6 bases). The ends were cut back, 3 bases at V and 8 bases at J, with 14 bases in the middle. Per the germline V gene, CDR1 is MDHEN and CDR2 is SYDVKM. This CDR3 is built from 14 residues. The CDR3 region is CASSFGQGLDEQFF. In DNA, the CDR3 is TGTGCCAGCAGTTTCGGTCAGGGACTCGATGAGCAGTTCTTC. Full variable domain (remainder filled in from reference TRBV28 and TRBJ2-1): DVKVTQSSRYLVKRTGEKVFLECVQDMDHENMFWYRQDPGLGLRLIYFSYDVKMKEKGDIPEGYSVSREKKERFSLILESASTNQTSMYLCASSFGQGLDEQFFGPGTRLTVL.

There are many counts of this clone. At the DNA level, this CDR3 is encoded by other sequences in the same sample as well. This chain uses TRBV10-3 with TRBJ2-7; D possibly corresponds to TRBD1 (6 bases). CDR1 is ENHRY and CDR2 is SYGVKD in the germline V gene. The CDR3 is 17 residues long. The V end was cut by 3 bases, the J end by 1 base, with 19 bases between. The CDR3 DNA reads as TGTGCCATCAGTGAATCCGGCCGGGACAAAGGATCCTACGAGCAGTACTTC. This sequence encodes CAISESGRDKGSYEQYF.

The chain carries TRBV29-1 and TRBJ2-7; D is possibly TRBD1 (6 bases). V lost 4 bases to trimming and J lost 1 base, with 11 bases between them. Germline V gene data show CDR1 as SQVTM and CDR2 as ANQGSEA. The CDR3 contains 13 residues. The CDR3 region has the DNA TGCAGCGTTGGGGCAGGGGATTCCTACGAGCAGTACTTC. Its protein product is CSVGAGDSYEQYF.

The rearrangement joins TRBV12-1 to TRBJ1-1; TRBD1, the table's D call, was not compared with the DNA. TRBV12-1 is flagged as a pseudogene. The CDR3 extends over 19 amino acids. CDR3 sequence (DNA): TGTGCCAGCAGCTTTGAGCTAGGGAGGGGCAGGGGGCGTGGCACTGAAGCTTTCTTT. This translates into CASSFELGRGRGRGTEAFF.

This clone was recorded once. The CDR3 here is CATSAGGPDTQYF. The CDR3 DNA sequence: TGTGCCACCAGTGCCGGGGGACCGGATACGCAGTATTTT. The V gene is TRBV24-1, the J gene TRBJ2-3, with TRBD2 as a possible D gene (6 bases). Trimming took off 5 bases at V and 6 bases at J, with 11 bases between the two ends. The germline V gene encodes CDR1 KGHDR and CDR2 SFDVKD. The CDR3 runs 13 residues.

The CDR3: CASSVREAEAFF. CDR3 nucleotide sequence: TGTGCCAGCAGCGTTCGGGAAGCTGAAGCTTTCTTT. The rearrangement uses TRBV13 and TRBJ1-1; no firm D call. The CDR3 has 12 residues. The V gene's germline CDR1 is PRHDT and CDR2 FYEKMQ (reference sequence). Deletions cut 5 bases from V and 6 bases from J, with 10 bases between. The variable domain in full, completed from reference TRBV13 and TRBJ1-1, reads AAGVIQSPRHLIKEKRETATLKCYPIPRHDTVYWYQQGPGQDPQFLISFYEKMQSDKGSIPDRFSAQQFSDYHSELNMSSLELGDSALYFCASSVREAEAFFGQGTRLTVV.

Concerning this clone itself: Other DNA sequences in the sample encode the same CDR3. The rearrangement uses TRBV30 and TRBJ1-1, with no clear D. Germline assignment: CDR1 GTSNPN and CDR2 SVGIG (reference sequence). The V gene lost 0 bases and the J gene lost 2 bases, with 7 bases spanning the gap. This CDR3 spans 13 amino acids. CDR3 amino acids: CAWSVRGNTEAFF. The CDR3 DNA is TGTGCCTGGAGTGTACGGGGTAACACTGAAGCTTTCTTT.

This clone was counted a single time. Other nucleotide sequences from this sample produce the same CDR3. V gene TRBV28 combines with J gene TRBJ2-7; 11 bases match TRBD2. There are 14 residues in the CDR3. The J segment lost 1 base and the V segment lost 6 bases, leaving 2 bases of the junction unmatched. Germline V gene sequence: CDR1 MDHEN, CDR2 SYDVKM. The CDR3 loop reads CASSLAGGSYEQYF. CDR3 bases: TGTGCCAGCAGCCTAGCGGGGGGTTCCTACGAGCAGTACTTC.

This chain links TRBV28 with TRBJ1-2; D gene unclear. Trimming removed 6 bases at V and 7 bases at J, with 15 bases between. The CDR3 has 13 amino acids. CDR1 and CDR2 from the germline V gene are MDHEN and SYDVKM. In nucleotides, the CDR3 is TGTGCCAGCAGACACGGCCGGGGTGGTGGCTACACCTTC. Its protein is CASRHGRGGGYTF.

The CDR3 DNA reads TGTGCCAGCAGTGAAGACGGTAGCAATCAGCCCCAGCATTTT. It translates to CASSEDGSNQPQHF. The chain combines TRBV2 with TRBJ1-5, with D hard to call. CDR3 length: 14 amino acids. Germline V gene lookup returns CDR1 SNHLY and CDR2 FYNNEI. Trimming took 1 base from V and 0 from J, leaving 4 bases between them.

The gene calls are TRBV29-1 and TRBJ2-7; D may be TRBD2 (6 bases). The germline V and J ends were trimmed by 4 bases and 4 bases, with 11 bases remaining between them. The CDR3 has 12 residues. Germline CDR1 SQVTM, CDR2 ANQGSEA. The CDR3: CSVVLADYEQYF. CDR3 nucleotides: TGCAGCGTTGTACTAGCAGATTACGAGCAGTACTTC.

The chain has TRBV27 and TRBJ2-3; D is perhaps TRBD2 (6 bases). V was trimmed by 6 bases and J by 7 bases, leaving 11 bases between them. Germline V gene sequence: CDR1 MNHEY, CDR2 SMNVEV (reference sequence). The CDR3 length is 12 residues. CDR3 loop: CASSFGSHTQYF. In nucleotides, the CDR3 is TGTGCCAGCAGCTTCGGGAGCCATACGCAGTATTTT.

The V call is TRBV5-1, the J call TRBJ2-5, with D possibly being TRBD2 (5 bases). Germline CDR1 and CDR2: SGHRS and YFSETQ. Trimming removed 6 bases at V and 2 bases at J, with 20 bases between. This CDR3 comprises 16 residues. CDR3 DNA sequence: TGCGCCAGCACCCCACTATCCTCCGGGATACAAGAGACCCAGTACTTC. Protein sequence: CASTPLSSGIQETQYF.

The chain recombines TRBV6-5 with TRBJ1-1; tentatively, D is TRBD1 (6 bases). CDR3 size: 15 residues. V lost 6 bases and J lost 1, with 15 bases in between. Per the germline V gene, CDR1 is MNHEY and CDR2 is SVGAGI. The CDR3: CASRSTGTRNTEAFF. The DNA for the CDR3 is TGTGCCAGCAGATCAACAGGGACGAGGAACACTGAAGCTTTCTTT.

This rearrangement joins TRBV4-1 to TRBJ2-2, with D possibly matching TRBD1 (6 bases). V was cut by 2 bases and J by 2 bases, with 18 bases left in between. The length of the CDR3 is 18 residues. Germline V lookup: CDR1 MGHRA, CDR2 YSYEKL. The CDR3: CASSQSAGVVLNTGELFF. CDR3 nucleotide sequence: TGCGCCAGCAGCCAATCGGCAGGGGTTGTGCTTAACACCGGGGAGCTGTTTTTT.

With respect to this clone: Other DNA sequences from this sample encode an identical CDR3 as well. This chain uses TRBV24-1 with TRBJ1-5, with a possible D match to TRBD1 (6 bases). The CDR3 has 14 residues. CDR1 KGHDR and CDR2 SFDVKD come from the germline V gene. The V and J ends lost 2 bases and 4 bases respectively, with 8 bases between them. The CDR3 DNA reads as TGTGCCACCAGTGATTCACAGGGAAATCAGCCCCAGCATTTT. Protein: CATSDSQGNQPQHF.

The chain employs TRBV5-1 and TRBJ2-7, with TRBD1 matching over 8 bases. The germline V gene encodes CDR1 SGHRS and CDR2 YFSETQ. CDR3 length equals 15 residues. The trim removed 1 base at V and 6 bases at J, leaving 9 bases unmatched. The CDR3 loop is CASSLRGTGEVEQYF. CDR3 in DNA: TGCGCCAGCAGCTTGAGGGGGACAGGAGAGGTCGAGCAGTACTTC.

V and J are TRBV5-1 and TRBJ2-5; 7 positions agree with TRBD2. CDR3 length: 18 amino acids. The V gene end was trimmed by 6 bases and the J gene end by 2 bases; junction bases not matched to a gene: 19. Germline assignment: CDR1 SGHRS and CDR2 YFSETQ. The CDR3 sequence is CASTLKPLTSPGQETQYF. CDR3 sequence (DNA): TGCGCCAGCACCCTCAAACCCCTGACTAGCCCCGGACAAGAGACCCAGTACTTC.

The chain employs TRBV18 and TRBJ1-5; 8 positions agree with TRBD1. Germline V gene sequence: CDR1 KGHSH, CDR2 LQKENI. CDR3 size: 15 residues. The J segment lost 5 bases and the V segment lost 5 bases, leaving 8 bases of the junction unmatched. The CDR3 bases are TGTGCCAGCTCATCCCGGGACAGGCGGGATCAGCCCCAGCATTTT. Translating it yields CASSSRDRRDQPQHF. The full variable domain, with the rest looked up from reference TRBV18 and TRBJ1-5, is NAGVMQNPRHLVRRRGQEARLRCSPMKGHSHVYWYRQLPEEGLKFMVYLQKENIIDESGMPKERFSAEFPKEGPSILRIQQVVRGDSAAYFCASSSRDRRDQPQHFGDGTRLSIL.

V gene TRBV20-1 combines with J gene TRBJ2-7; weak D call: TRBD2 (5 bases). The V gene's germline CDR1 is DFQATT and CDR2 SNEGSKA (reference sequence). This CDR3 has 13 amino acids. V lost 3 bases and J 0 bases, leaving 9 bases between the germline ends. This chain's CDR3 is CSASFGSSYEQYF. The CDR3 nucleotides read TGCAGTGCTAGTTTTGGGAGCTCCTACGAGCAGTACTTC.